This T cell receptor beta chain was identified during a study of blood T cell repertoires in COVID-19. In the study overall: The origin of the acute and convalescent COVID-19 samples was the United States, Italy and Spain.

Data came from immunoSEQ multiplex PCR; TCRdb stores just in-frame clones and leaves some out. Counted here are under 300,000 clones, 86% occurring once; the ten biggest clones make up over 9.5%. This CDR3 contains 17 residues. The germline gives CDR1 SGDLS, CDR2 YYNGEE. V lost 0 bases, J lost 2 bases, and 14 bases lay in between. Followed over time, Seattle patients had been enrolled while infection was active. This receptor was taken from a woman in her twenties or thirties with COVID-19, enrolled during active disease. V and J are TRBV9 and TRBJ1-4, with D possibly being TRBD1 (5 bases). The sample consisted of peripheral blood. The CDR3 loop reads CASSVGSGTRTNEKLFF. The CDR3 DNA is TGTGCCAGCAGCGTAGGTTCGGGGACTAGGACTAATGAAAAACTGTTTTTT.